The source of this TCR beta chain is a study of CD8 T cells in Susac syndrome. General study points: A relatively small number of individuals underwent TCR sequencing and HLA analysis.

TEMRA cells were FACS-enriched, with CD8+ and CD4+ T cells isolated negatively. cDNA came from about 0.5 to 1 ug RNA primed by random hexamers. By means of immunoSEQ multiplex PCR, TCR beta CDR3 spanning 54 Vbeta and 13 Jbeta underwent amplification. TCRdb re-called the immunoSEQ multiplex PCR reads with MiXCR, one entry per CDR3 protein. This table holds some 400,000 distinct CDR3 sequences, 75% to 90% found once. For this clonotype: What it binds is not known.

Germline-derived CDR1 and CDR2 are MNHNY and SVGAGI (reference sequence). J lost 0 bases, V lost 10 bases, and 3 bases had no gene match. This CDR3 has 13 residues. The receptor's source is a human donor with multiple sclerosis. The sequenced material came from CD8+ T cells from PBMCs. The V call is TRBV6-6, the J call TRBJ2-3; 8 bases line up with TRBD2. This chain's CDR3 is CATLAGSTDTQYF. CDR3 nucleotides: TGTGCCACCTTAGCGGGGAGCACAGATACGCAGTATTTT.